This T cell receptor (beta chain) derives from a study of blood T cell repertoires in COVID-19. Overall study context: Whether acute or convalescent, the COVID-19 samples came from the United States, Italy and Spain. PBMCs, B-cell-depleted T cells, or T cells provided the cDNA or gDNA that made up the material.

Per the study methods: The authors estimated nucleated cell counts from reference gene primer amplification. Profiled with immunoSEQ multiplex PCR; TCRdb holds only in-frame clones, not every one. V, J and clone size reflect that table, while D and trimming were determined from the DNA. The sample has around 57,000 clones, approximately 80% seen once; the top ten hold 5.5% to 7%. With V trimmed by 2 bases and J by 11 bases, 1 base remained unmatched. Germline assignment: CDR1 LGHDT and CDR2 YNNKEL (reference sequence). The CDR3 consists of 13 residues. This clone was seen just once. This TCR was recovered from a woman aged 70-85 years with acute or convalescent COVID-19. The chain combines TRBV3-1 (or the pseudogene TRBV3-2) with TRBJ2-1; 12 bases match TRBD2. Material for sequencing was peripheral blood. The CDR3 loop is CASSQLAGGQQFF. The CDR3 DNA is TGTGCCAGCAGCCAACTAGCGGGGGGGCAGCAGTTCTTC.